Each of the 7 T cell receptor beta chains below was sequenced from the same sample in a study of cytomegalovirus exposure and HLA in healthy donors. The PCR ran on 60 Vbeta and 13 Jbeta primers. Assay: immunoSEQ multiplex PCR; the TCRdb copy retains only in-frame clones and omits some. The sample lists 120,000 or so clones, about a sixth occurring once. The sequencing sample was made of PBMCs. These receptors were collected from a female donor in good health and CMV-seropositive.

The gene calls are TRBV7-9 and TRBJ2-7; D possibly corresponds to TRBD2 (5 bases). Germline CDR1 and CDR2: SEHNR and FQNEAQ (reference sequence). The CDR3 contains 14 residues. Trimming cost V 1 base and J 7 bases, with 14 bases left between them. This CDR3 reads CASSLGSGDREQYF. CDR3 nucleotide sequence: TGTGCCAGCAGCTTAGGGTCCGGGGATAGGGAGCAGTACTTC.

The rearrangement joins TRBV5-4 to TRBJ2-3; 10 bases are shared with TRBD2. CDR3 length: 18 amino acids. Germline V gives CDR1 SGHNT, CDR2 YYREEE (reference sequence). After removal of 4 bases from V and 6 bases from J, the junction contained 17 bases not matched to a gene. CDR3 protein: CASSQRIAGGGFGDTQYF. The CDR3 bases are TGTGCCAGCAGCCAGAGGATAGCGGGAGGCGGGTTTGGGGATACGCAGTATTTT.

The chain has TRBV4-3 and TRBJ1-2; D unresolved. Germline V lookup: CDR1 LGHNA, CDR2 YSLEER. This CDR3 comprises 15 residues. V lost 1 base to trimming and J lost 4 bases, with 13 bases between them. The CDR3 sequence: CASSQGISGTYGYTF. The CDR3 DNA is TGCGCCAGCAGCCAAGGAATATCCGGTACCTATGGCTACACCTTC.

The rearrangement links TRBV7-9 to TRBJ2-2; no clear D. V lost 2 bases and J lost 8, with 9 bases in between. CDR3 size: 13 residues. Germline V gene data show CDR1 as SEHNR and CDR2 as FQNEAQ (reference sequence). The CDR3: CASSLISIGELFF. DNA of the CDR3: TGTGCCAGCAGCTTAATTTCAATTGGGGAGCTGTTTTTT.

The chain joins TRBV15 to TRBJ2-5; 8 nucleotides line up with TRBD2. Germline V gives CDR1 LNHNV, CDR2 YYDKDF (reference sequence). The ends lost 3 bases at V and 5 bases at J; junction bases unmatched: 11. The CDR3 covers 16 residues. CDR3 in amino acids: CATSRGGAGARETQYF. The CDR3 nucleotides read TGTGCCACCAGCAGGGGCGGAGCGGGGGCGCGGGAGACCCAGTACTTC. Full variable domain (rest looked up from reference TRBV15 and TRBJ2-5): DAMVIQNPRYQVTQFGKPVTLSCSQTLNHNVMYWYQQKSSQAPKLLFHYYDKDFNNEADTPDNFQSRRPNTSFCFLDIRSPGLGDTAMYLCATSRGGAGARETQYFGPGTRLLVL.

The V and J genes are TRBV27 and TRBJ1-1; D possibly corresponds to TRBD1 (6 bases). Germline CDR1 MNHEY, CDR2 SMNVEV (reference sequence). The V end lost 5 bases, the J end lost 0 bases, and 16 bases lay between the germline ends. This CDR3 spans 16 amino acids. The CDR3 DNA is TGTGCCAGCAGTGTCCTGACGGACAGAGTGAACACTGAAGCTTTCTTT. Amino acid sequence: CASSVLTDRVNTEAFF.

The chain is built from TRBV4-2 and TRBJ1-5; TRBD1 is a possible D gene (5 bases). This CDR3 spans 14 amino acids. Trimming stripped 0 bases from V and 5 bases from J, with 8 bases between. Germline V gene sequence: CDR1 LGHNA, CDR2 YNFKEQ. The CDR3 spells CASSQERGYQPQHF. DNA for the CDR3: TGTGCCAGCAGCCAAGAAAGGGGTTATCAGCCCCAGCATTTT.